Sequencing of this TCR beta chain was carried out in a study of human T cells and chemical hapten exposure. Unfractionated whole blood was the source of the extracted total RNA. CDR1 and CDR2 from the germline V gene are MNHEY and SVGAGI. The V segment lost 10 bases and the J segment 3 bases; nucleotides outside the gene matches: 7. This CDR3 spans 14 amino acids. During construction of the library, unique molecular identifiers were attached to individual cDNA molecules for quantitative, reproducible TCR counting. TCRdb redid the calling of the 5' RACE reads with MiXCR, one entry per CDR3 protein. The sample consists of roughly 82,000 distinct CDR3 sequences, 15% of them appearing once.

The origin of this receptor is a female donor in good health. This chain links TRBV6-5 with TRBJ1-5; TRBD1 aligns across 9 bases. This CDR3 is CATRTGVANQPQHF. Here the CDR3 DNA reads TGTGCCACCAGGACAGGGGTAGCCAATCAGCCCCAGCATTTT.